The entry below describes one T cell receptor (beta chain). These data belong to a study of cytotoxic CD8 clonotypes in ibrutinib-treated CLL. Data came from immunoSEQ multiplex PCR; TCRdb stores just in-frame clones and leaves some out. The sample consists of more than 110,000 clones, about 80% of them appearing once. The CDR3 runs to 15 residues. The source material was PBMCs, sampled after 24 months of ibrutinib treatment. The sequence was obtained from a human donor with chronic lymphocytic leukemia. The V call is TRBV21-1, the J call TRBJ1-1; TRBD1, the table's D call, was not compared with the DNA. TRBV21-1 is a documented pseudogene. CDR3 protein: CASSKGVTGNTEAFF. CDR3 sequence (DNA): TGTGCCAGCAGCAAAGGGGTGACAGGGAACACTGAAGCTTTCTTT.